This passage covers 8 T cell receptor beta chains from one sample sequenced in a study of tumor and adjacent non-tumor tissue in lung cancer. TCRbeta libraries were built with three rounds of nested PCR, modified from ARM-PCR. A single record per CDR3 protein comes from TCRdb applying MiXCR to the multiplex PCR reads. Among about 93,000 distinct CDR3 sequences listed, approximately 70% were seen once. RNA was extracted from bulk tissue without any cell sorting. Source material: lung tumor tissue. The receptors here all came from a man between 60 and 70 years old with non-small cell lung cancer.

The V call is TRBV9, the J call TRBJ2-5, with 10 bases fitting TRBD2. The V gene's germline CDR1 is SGDLS and CDR2 YYNGEE. The length of the CDR3 is 15 residues. Trimming at V came to 0 bases and at J to 5 bases, leaving 4 bases not matched to a gene. The CDR3 DNA reads as TGTGCCAGCAGCGTAGACCCAGCGGGAGGGGAGACCCAGTACTTC. Protein sequence: CASSVDPAGGETQYF. Supplemented by reference TRBV9 and TRBJ2-5, the full variable domain reads DSGVTQTPKHLITATGQRVTLRCSPRSGDLSVYWYQQSLDQGLQFLIQYYNGEERAKGNILERFSAQQFPDLHSELNLSSLELGDSALYFCASSVDPAGGETQYFGPGTRLLVL.

Note on this clonotype: This could be a read error, since a much larger clone is one nucleotide away. The CDR3 carries no conserved terminal phenylalanine or tryptophan, so it likely arises from a read error. This chain uses TRBV20-1 with TRBJ2-2; 8 nucleotides match TRBD1. V trimming: 6 bases; J trimming: 5 bases; junction bases outside the gene matches: 8. The germline V gene has CDR1 DFQATT and CDR2 SNEGSKA (reference sequence). This CDR3 is 14 amino acids long. The CDR3 protein is CSALGQGWTGELFL. CDR3 in DNA: TGCAGTGCCCTAGGACAGGGCTGGACCGGGGAGCTGTTTCTT.

CDR3 region: CASSPRSGGTDTQYF. The DNA of the CDR3 is TGTGCCAGCTCACCTAGAAGCGGGGGCACAGATACGCAGTATTTT. The rearrangement links TRBV18 to TRBJ2-3; TRBD2 matches 7 bases. Germline CDR1 and CDR2: KGHSH and LQKENI. The CDR3 runs 15 residues. V lost 3 bases, J lost 1 base, and 4 bases stayed unmatched.

Note on this clonotype: The junction shows a germline mismatch at one end, possibly a read error. V usage is TRBV4-1 and J usage is TRBJ1-2; weak D call: TRBD1 (6 bases). Germline V gives CDR1 MGHRA, CDR2 YSYEKL. This CDR3 spans 15 amino acids. The CDR3 spells CASIQKPGDIGGYTF. CDR3 sequence (DNA): TGCGCCAGCATCCAAAAGCCAGGGGATATCGGCGGCTACACCTTC.

Regarding this clonotype: This is likely a read error, given that the CDR3 carries no conserved phenylalanine or tryptophan at its end. The chain has TRBV6-6 and TRBJ1-5; D gene ambiguous. Germline V lookup: CDR1 MNHNY, CDR2 SVGAGI (reference sequence). The length of the CDR3 is 15 residues. CDR3 DNA: TGTGCCAGCAATTACTCCGGACTCTCGGAGTGGCCCCAGCATTCT. Its translation: CASNYSGLSEWPQHS.

This clonotype came up once. A read error is likely, as this CDR3 ends without the conserved phenylalanine or tryptophan. This sequence joins TRBV6-2 or TRBV6-3 and TRBJ1-2; the D gene is possibly TRBD1 (5 bases). CDR1 is MNHEY, CDR2 SVGEGT, per germline. The V gene lost 6 bases and the J gene lost 1 base, with 12 bases spanning the gap. The CDR3 runs to 14 residues. The CDR3 nucleotides read TGTGCCAGCAGGCAAAAGGGGAATAACTATGGCTACACCTCC. It is translated as CASRQKGNNYGYTS.

This clonotype turned up a few times. Likely a read error: the CDR3 ends without its conserved phenylalanine or tryptophan. This chain links TRBV4-1 with TRBJ2-1, with D possibly matching TRBD2 (7 bases). The V gene's germline CDR1 is MGHRA and CDR2 YSYEKL. The length of the CDR3 is 16 residues. CDR3 coding DNA: TGCGCCAGTAGCCAAGATTGGGGGGGCGCCTACAATGAGCAGTTCCTC. Encoded protein: CASSQDWGGAYNEQFL.

Comments on this clonotype: The junction departs from the called germline gene at one end, perhaps through a read error. The chain couples TRBV4-1 to TRBJ2-1; 7 bases are shared with TRBD2. This CDR3 comprises 16 residues. Germline CDR1 is MGHRA and CDR2 is YSYEKL. CDR3 protein: CACGQDGPWDYNEQLF. The CDR3 nucleotides read TGCGCCTGCGGCCAAGACGGGCCCTGGGACTACAATGAGCAGCTCTTC.